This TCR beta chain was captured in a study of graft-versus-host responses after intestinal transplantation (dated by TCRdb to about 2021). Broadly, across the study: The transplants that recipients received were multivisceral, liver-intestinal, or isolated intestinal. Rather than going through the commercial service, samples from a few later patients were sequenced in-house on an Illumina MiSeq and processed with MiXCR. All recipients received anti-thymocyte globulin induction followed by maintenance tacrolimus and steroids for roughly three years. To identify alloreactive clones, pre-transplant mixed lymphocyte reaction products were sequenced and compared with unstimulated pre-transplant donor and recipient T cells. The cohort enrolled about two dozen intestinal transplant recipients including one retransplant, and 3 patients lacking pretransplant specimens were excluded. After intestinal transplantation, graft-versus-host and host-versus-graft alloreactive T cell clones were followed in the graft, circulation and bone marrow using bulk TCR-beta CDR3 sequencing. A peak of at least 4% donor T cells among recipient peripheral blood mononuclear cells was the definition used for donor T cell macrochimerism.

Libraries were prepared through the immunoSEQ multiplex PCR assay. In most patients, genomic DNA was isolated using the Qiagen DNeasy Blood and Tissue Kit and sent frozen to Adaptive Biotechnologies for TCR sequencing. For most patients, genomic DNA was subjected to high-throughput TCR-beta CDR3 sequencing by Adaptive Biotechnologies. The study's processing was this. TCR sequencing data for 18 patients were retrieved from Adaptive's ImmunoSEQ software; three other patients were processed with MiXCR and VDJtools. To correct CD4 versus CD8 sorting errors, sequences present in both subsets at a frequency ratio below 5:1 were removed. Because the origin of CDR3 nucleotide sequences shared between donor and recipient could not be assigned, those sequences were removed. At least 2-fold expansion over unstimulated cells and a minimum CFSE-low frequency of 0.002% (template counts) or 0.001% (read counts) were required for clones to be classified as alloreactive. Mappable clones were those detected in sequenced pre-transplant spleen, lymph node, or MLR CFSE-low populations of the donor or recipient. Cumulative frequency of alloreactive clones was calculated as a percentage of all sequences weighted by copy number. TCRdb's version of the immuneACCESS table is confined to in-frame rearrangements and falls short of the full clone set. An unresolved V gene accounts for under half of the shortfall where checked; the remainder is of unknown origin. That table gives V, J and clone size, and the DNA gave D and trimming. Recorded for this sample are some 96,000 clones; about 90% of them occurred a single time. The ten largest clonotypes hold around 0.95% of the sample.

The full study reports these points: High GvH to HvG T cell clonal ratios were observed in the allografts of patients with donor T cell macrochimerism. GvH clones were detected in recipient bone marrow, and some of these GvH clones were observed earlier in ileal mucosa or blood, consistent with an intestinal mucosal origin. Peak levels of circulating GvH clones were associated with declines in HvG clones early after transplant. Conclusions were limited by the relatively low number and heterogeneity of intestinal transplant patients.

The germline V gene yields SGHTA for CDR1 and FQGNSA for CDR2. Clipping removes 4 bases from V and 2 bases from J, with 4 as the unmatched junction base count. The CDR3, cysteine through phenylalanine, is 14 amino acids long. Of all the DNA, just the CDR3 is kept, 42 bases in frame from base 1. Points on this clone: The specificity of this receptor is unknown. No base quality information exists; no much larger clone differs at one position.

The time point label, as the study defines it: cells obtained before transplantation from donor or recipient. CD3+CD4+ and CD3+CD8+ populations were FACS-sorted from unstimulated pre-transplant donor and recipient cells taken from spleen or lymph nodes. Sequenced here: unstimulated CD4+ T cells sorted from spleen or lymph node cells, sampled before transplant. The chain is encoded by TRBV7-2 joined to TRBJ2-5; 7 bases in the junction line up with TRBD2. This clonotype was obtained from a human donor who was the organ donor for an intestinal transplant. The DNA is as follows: TGTGCCAGCAGCTCGTGGGGGGGGCAAGAGACCCAGTACTTC. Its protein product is CASSSWGGQETQYF.